These 18 T cell receptor beta chains came from one sample sequenced in a study of blood T cell repertoires in COVID-19. TCRdb keeps only in-frame clones here, not all; method: immunoSEQ multiplex PCR. The sample holds about 120,000 clones, about 81% seen once. Sequencing was done on a sample of peripheral blood. The receptor source for this set is a woman aged 50 to 60 with acute or convalescent COVID-19.

This clone was found once. The V and J genes are TRBV27 and TRBJ1-2; D is unclear. This CDR3 is built from 15 residues. Germline V gene sequence: CDR1 MNHEY, CDR2 SMNVEV (reference sequence). V was pared by 4 bases and J by 4 bases, with 16 bases between. The CDR3: CASSSPEDGIYGYTF. The CDR3 DNA sequence: TGTGCCAGCAGTTCCCCGGAGGATGGGATCTATGGCTACACCTTC.

The chain is built from TRBV6-1 and TRBJ1-2; possible D gene TRBD1, 5 bases. Between the trimmed V and J ends, which lost 5 bases and 8 bases, there was a span of 15 bases. This CDR3 comprises 13 residues. CDR1 is MNHNS, CDR2 SASEGT, per germline. CDR3 sequence (DNA): TGTGCCAGCAGTAGGGGTGACCGTCGGGGCTACACCTTC. This gives the protein CASSRGDRRGYTF.

The V gene is TRBV5-5, the J gene TRBJ2-5; D is uncertain. Trimming left V 2 bases short and J 5 bases short, with 7 bases between. The CDR3 totals 12 residues. Germline V lookup: CDR1 SGHKS, CDR2 YYEKEE (reference sequence). CDR3 in DNA: TGTGCCAGCAGCTTTTCTAGGGAGACCCAGTACTTC. Protein product: CASSFSRETQYF.

The rearrangement uses TRBV15 and TRBJ1-2; D is uncertain. This CDR3 region has 13 residues. Germline CDR1 and CDR2: LNHNV and YYDKDF (reference sequence). V gave up 0 bases and J gave up 4 bases, with 6 bases separating them. CDR3 DNA: TGTGCCACCAGCAGAGATCAGGTCTATGGCTACACCTTC. Amino acids: CATSRDQVYGYTF.

Here the CDR3 DNA reads TGTGCCAGCAGCTTAGCAACAGGGGGTTTCTACGAGCAGTACTTC. Translated, it gives CASSLATGGFYEQYF. The chain recombines TRBV7-9 with TRBJ2-7, with 8 bases that match TRBD1. The germline CDR1 and CDR2 sequences are SEHNR and FQNEAQ (reference sequence). The CDR3 loop spans 15 amino acids. V trimming: 0 bases; J trimming: 3 bases; junction bases outside the gene matches: 4.

The gene calls are TRBV6-2 or TRBV6-3 and TRBJ2-3; D remains ambiguous. Germline V gene sequence: CDR1 MNHEY, CDR2 SVGEGT. Trimming stripped 4 bases from V and 1 base from J, with 9 bases between. The CDR3 loop spans 14 amino acids. The CDR3 coding sequence is TGTGCCAGCAGTTCATCCCAGGGCACAGATACGCAGTATTTT. Residues: CASSSSQGTDTQYF.

This sequence joins TRBV15 and TRBJ1-5; D ambiguous. Germline V lookup: CDR1 LNHNV, CDR2 YYDKDF (reference sequence). The V gene lost 0 bases and the J gene lost 4 bases, with 4 bases spanning the gap. The CDR3 covers 13 residues. The CDR3 is CATSRDRNQPQHF. The CDR3 region has the DNA TGTGCCACCAGCAGAGATCGGAATCAGCCCCAGCATTTT. Full variable domain (remainder filled in from reference TRBV15 and TRBJ1-5): DAMVIQNPRYQVTQFGKPVTLSCSQTLNHNVMYWYQQKSSQAPKLLFHYYDKDFNNEADTPDNFQSRRPNTSFCFLDIRSPGLGDTAMYLCATSRDRNQPQHFGDGTRLSIL.

CDR3 loop: CASSRGGETQYF. CDR3 DNA sequence: TGTGCCAGCAGTCGGGGTGGGGAGACCCAGTACTTC. This chain connects TRBV7-2 to TRBJ2-5, with D perhaps TRBD2 (5 bases). Germline CDR1 SGHTA, CDR2 FQGNSA. Trimming removed 6 bases from V and 5 bases from J, with 10 bases in between. The length of the CDR3 is 12 residues.

The CDR3 is CASSQDVREKLFF. CDR3 bases: TGTGCCAGCAGCCAAGATGTGAGGGAAAAACTGTTTTTT. The chain recombines TRBV3-1 (or the pseudogene TRBV3-2) with TRBJ1-4; D is ambiguous. There are 13 residues in the CDR3. Germline values: CDR1 LGHDT, CDR2 YNNKEL (reference sequence). With 0 bases removed from V and 8 bases from J, the gap between germline ends came to 7 bases.

V is TRBV7-6 and J is TRBJ2-5; D is unresolved. V gave up 4 bases and J gave up 1 base, with 7 bases separating them. The germline CDR1 and CDR2 sequences are SGHVS and FNYEAQ. The CDR3 has 13 residues. The DNA for the CDR3 is TGTGCCAGCAGCTCCCTCAGCCAAGAGACCCAGTACTTC. Translated, it gives CASSSLSQETQYF.

The chain employs TRBV7-9 and TRBJ2-2; TRBD1 matches at 8 bases. The V segment lost 6 bases and the J segment 5 bases; nucleotides outside the gene matches: 11. The CDR3 covers 16 residues. The germline gives CDR1 SEHNR, CDR2 FQNEAQ (reference sequence). The DNA of the CDR3 is TGTGCCAGCAGGGGGACCGGGACAGGTCGGACCGGGGAGCTGTTTTTT. This translates into CASRGTGTGRTGELFF.

This clone was seen a single time. CDR3 sequence reads: CAISVRQGATNTEAFF. In DNA, the CDR3 is TGTGCCATCAGTGTCCGGCAGGGGGCTACGAACACTGAAGCTTTCTTT. The chain recombines TRBV10-3 with TRBJ1-1; TRBD1 agrees at 8 bases. Germline CDR1 and CDR2: ENHRY and SYGVKD. V trimming: 4 bases; J trimming: 1 base; junction bases outside the gene matches: 8. This CDR3 spans 16 amino acids.

The V gene is TRBV6-2 or TRBV6-3, the J gene TRBJ2-2; TRBD2 agrees at 9 bases. Trimming took 0 bases from V and 1 from J; bases not matched to a gene: 0. Germline V CDR1 and CDR2: MNHEY, SVGEGT. The length of the CDR3 is 16 residues. The CDR3 DNA reads TGTGCCAGCAGTTACTCGACTAGCGGGAACACCGGGGAGCTGTTTTTT. This encodes CASSYSTSGNTGELFF.

The chain joins TRBV18 to TRBJ2-3; TRBD2 aligns across 9 bases. With V trimmed by 5 bases and J by 2 bases, 8 bases remained unmatched. This CDR3 has 16 amino acids. CDR1 is KGHSH and CDR2 is LQKENI in the germline V gene. The CDR3 coding sequence is TGTGCCAGCTCAGCCCTCCAGCGGGGGGTCACAGATACGCAGTATTTT. This gives the protein CASSALQRGVTDTQYF.

This chain links TRBV28 with TRBJ2-1, with D perhaps TRBD2 (6 bases). Deletions cut 7 bases from V and 4 bases from J, with 11 bases between. Germline lookup yields CDR1 MDHEN and CDR2 SYDVKM. The CDR3 runs to 13 residues. The CDR3 sequence: CASNTGEYNEQFF. As DNA, the CDR3 is TGTGCCAGCAATACGGGAGAGTACAATGAGCAGTTCTTC.

Here the CDR3 reads CASSGTGAVQPQHF. Written as DNA, the CDR3 is TGTGCCAGCAGTGGGACAGGGGCGGTGCAGCCCCAGCATTTT. The V gene is TRBV2, the J gene TRBJ1-5; 9 positions agree with TRBD1. V gave up 4 bases and J gave up 7 bases; unmatched junction bases: 5. Germline CDR1 is SNHLY and CDR2 is FYNNEI. The CDR3 covers 14 residues. The variable domain in full, with the rest retrieved from reference TRBV2 and TRBJ1-5, is EPEVTQTPSHQVTQMGQEVILRCVPISNHLYFYWYRQILGQKVEFLVSFYNNEISEKSEIFDDQFSVERPDGSNFTLKIRSTKLEDSAMYFCASSGTGAVQPQHFGDGTRLSIL.

This rearrangement joins TRBV5-1 to TRBJ2-5; 13 bases are a match to TRBD2. V lost 4 bases to trimming and J lost 2 bases; unmatched junction nucleotides: 2. Germline V lookup: CDR1 SGHRS, CDR2 YFSETQ. The CDR3 has 15 amino acids. The CDR3 is CASSTSGGVQETQYF. CDR3 coding DNA: TGCGCCAGCAGCACTAGCGGGGGGGTTCAAGAGACCCAGTACTTC.

V is TRBV10-1 and J is TRBJ1-1; D not certain. Germline V gene sequence: CDR1 WNHNN, CDR2 SYGVQD (reference sequence). There are 13 residues in the CDR3. V was pared by 9 bases and J by 6 bases, with 17 bases between. CDR3 protein: CASSLERRAEAFF. CDR3 nucleotide sequence: TGCGCCAGTAGCCTTGAGCGGAGAGCTGAAGCTTTCTTT.